These 4 T cell receptor beta chains originate from one sample sequenced in a study of T-cell memory formation after mild COVID-19. TCRdb itself ran the 5' RACE reads through MiXCR, one entry per CDR3 protein. The sample consists of fewer than 300,000 distinct CDR3 sequences, approximately 18% of them appearing once. Input material: PBMCs or a T cell subset sorted from them (not recorded which). The receptors come from a man between 18 and 35 years old who had mild COVID-19 (a few samples of this study predate the infection). Cell type and time point are not known.

The gene calls are TRBV15 and TRBJ2-1; D might be TRBD2 (6 bases). V shed 4 bases and J shed 0 bases, with 16 bases lying between them. Germline-derived CDR1 and CDR2 are LNHNV and YYDKDF (reference sequence). The CDR3 contains 17 residues. The CDR3 nucleotides are TGTGCCACCAGCACAACTCTGGACGGGAGCTCCTACAATGAGCAGTTCTTC. It specifies CATSTTLDGSSYNEQFF.

The genes are TRBV4-1 and TRBJ2-7, with TRBD1 matching over 7 bases. Trimming took 0 bases from V and 4 from J; bases not matched to a gene: 6. CDR1 and CDR2 from the germline V gene are MGHRA and YSYEKL. This CDR3 is 15 amino acids long. DNA of the CDR3: TGCGCCAGCAGCCAAGACCCAGGGGGTCAATACGAGCAGTACTTC. Translating it yields CASSQDPGGQYEQYF.

This clonotype was seen only a few times. The rearrangement joins TRBV7-9 to TRBJ2-2; D call uncertain. From germline, CDR1 is SEHNR and CDR2 FQNEAQ (reference sequence). The length of the CDR3 is 14 residues. V was clipped by 6 bases and J by 5 bases, with 13 bases between them. In nucleotides, the CDR3 is TGTGCCAGCAGTGGGGTCGACGGTACCGGGGAGCTGTTTTTT. Its protein product is CASSGVDGTGELFF.

This rearrangement joins TRBV28 to TRBJ1-4, with 9 positions matching TRBD1. V gave up 4 bases and J gave up 10 bases; unmatched junction bases: 7. CDR3 length: 14 residues. Germline-derived CDR1 and CDR2 are MDHEN and SYDVKM. CDR3 amino acids: CASSSTTGGLKLFF. CDR3 coding DNA: TGTGCCAGCAGTTCTACGACAGGGGGATTAAAACTGTTTTTT. The full variable domain, completed using reference TRBV28 and TRBJ1-4, is DVKVTQSSRYLVKRTGEKVFLECVQDMDHENMFWYRQDPGLGLRLIYFSYDVKMKEKGDIPEGYSVSREKKERFSLILESASTNQTSMYLCASSSTTGGLKLFFGSGTQLSVL.